Listed below are T cell receptor beta chains from one sample, sequenced in a study of OX40 agonist ivuxolimab in advanced cancers. Using immunoSEQ multiplex PCR, the repertoire was profiled, and TCRdb retains in-frame clones only, with some absent. The top ten clones hold approximately 1.2% of a sample with some 57,000 clones, 84% of them seen once. Specimen: CD4+ or CD8+ T cells sorted from blood, collected in a trial of the OX40 agonist ivuxolimab. Receptors were obtained from an adult with an advanced solid tumor such as melanoma, head and neck, liver or kidney cancer. Each CDR3 is given with its conserved first and last residue. A D gene is named only where the DNA matches it firmly. Expanded clones are given a class, and other clones once, few, many or no size at all.

V	length	size	J	D	CDR3	DNA
TRBV5-4	16	.	TRBJ1-4	.	CASRRNYRDGREKLFF	TGTGCCAGCAGGCGAAATTACCGGGACGGGCGGGAAAAACTGTTTTTT
TRBV11-2	11	.	TRBJ1-2	.	CASSLRDGYTF	TGTGCCAGCAGCTTAAGGGATGGCTACACCTTC
TRBV19	15	.	TRBJ1-1	TRBD1	CASSILDRVGTEAFF	TGTGCCAGTAGTATACTTGACAGGGTAGGCACTGAAGCTTTCTTT
TRBV15	15	.	TRBJ1-5	TRBD1	CATSRDLQGPEPQHF	TGTGCCACCAGCAGAGATCTACAGGGGCCGGAGCCCCAGCATTTT
TRBV27	16	once	TRBJ2-3	.	CASSLYSMAAGDTQYF	TGTGCCAGCAGTTTATACTCCATGGCGGCCGGAGATACGCAGTATTTT
TRBV7-9	14	.	TRBJ1-2	.	CASSLAAENYGYTF	TGTGCCAGCAGCTTAGCAGCTGAAAACTATGGCTACACCTTC
TRBV19	16	.	TRBJ1-1	.	CASSSPLGGNGTEAFF	TGTGCCAGTAGTTCACCCCTGGGGGGGAATGGCACTGAAGCTTTCTTT
TRBV7-8	18	.	TRBJ2-1	.	CASSLIRVRQGGHNEQFF	TGTGCCAGCAGCTTAATAAGGGTACGACAGGGAGGTCACAATGAGCAGTTCTTC
TRBV5-1	15	.	TRBJ1-1	.	CASSLVAGDGTEAFF	TGCGCCAGCAGCTTGGTTGCGGGAGATGGCACTGAAGCTTTCTTT
TRBV28	12	.	TRBJ2-2	.	CASSPVEDKLFF	TGTGCCAGCAGTCCGGTTGAGGATAAGCTGTTTTTT
TRBV10-2	13	.	TRBJ2-2	.	CASRITNTGELFF	TGCGCCAGTAGGATTACGAACACCGGGGAGCTGTTTTTT
TRBV6-5	13	.	TRBJ1-5	.	CASSGASNQPQHF	TGTGCCAGCAGCGGGGCTAGCAATCAGCCCCAGCATTTT
TRBV6-1	15	.	TRBJ1-2	TRBD1	CASSTRQGLNYGYTF	TGTGCCAGCAGTACCCGACAGGGGTTGAACTATGGCTACACCTTC
TRBV28	16	.	TRBJ1-5	.	CASSLSIGGNVQPQHF	TGTGCCAGCAGTTTATCTATAGGAGGGAATGTTCAGCCCCAGCATTTT
TRBV10-3	18	once	TRBJ2-4	TRBD2	CAISETHLAGGLKNIQYF	TGTGCCATCAGTGAGACTCACTTAGCGGGAGGACTAAAAAACATTCAGTACTTC
TRBV13	15	.	TRBJ1-3	.	CASSPKTGSGNTIYF	TGTGCCAGCAGCCCCAAAACAGGGTCGGGAAACACCATATATTTT
TRBV14	13	.	TRBJ2-3	.	CASSQVGADTQYF	TGTGCCAGCAGCCAAGTAGGGGCAGATACGCAGTATTTT
TRBV7-2	16	.	TRBJ1-5	TRBD1	CASSQGGARSNQPQHF	TGTGCCAGCAGCCAGGGGGGGGCGAGGAGCAATCAGCCCCAGCATTTT
TRBV20-1	11	.	TRBJ1-2	.	CSVGQNYGYTF	TGCAGTGTGGGACAAAACTATGGCTACACCTTC
TRBV5-4	15	.	TRBJ2-6	.	CASSLAASGANVLTF	TGTGCCAGCAGCTTGGCAGCGTCTGGGGCCAACGTCCTGACTTTC
TRBV6-5	13	.	TRBJ1-1	TRBD1	CASTQRGLTEAFF	TGTGCCAGCACCCAGAGGGGGCTCACTGAAGCTTTCTTT
TRBV28	14	few	TRBJ2-2	.	CASVGARGTGELFF	TGTGCCAGCGTAGGGGCGCGGGGCACCGGGGAGCTGTTTTTT
TRBV9	15	few	TRBJ1-1	.	CASSPREGRNTEAFF	TGTGCCAGCAGCCCTAGGGAGGGCAGGAACACTGAAGCTTTCTTT
TRBV5-6	13	.	TRBJ1-1	.	CASGVIMNTEAFF	TGTGCCAGCGGAGTCATAATGAACACTGAAGCTTTCTTT
TRBV6-5	15	once	TRBJ2-2	.	CASSAVLDSSGELFF	TGTGCCAGCAGTGCGGTCTTGGACTCTTCCGGGGAGCTGTTTTTT
TRBV11-2	12	.	TRBJ2-5	.	CASSPRGETQYF	TGTGCCAGCAGCCCCAGGGGAGAGACCCAGTACTTC
TRBV7-2	14	.	TRBJ1-5	.	CASSLGDGYQPQHF	TGTGCCAGCAGCTTGGGGGACGGCTATCAGCCCCAGCATTTT
TRBV5-4	15	.	TRBJ2-3	TRBD1	CASSLAGTGTDTQYF	TGTGCCAGCAGCTTGGCCGGGACAGGTACAGATACGCAGTATTTT
TRBV5-1	14	few	TRBJ1-2	.	CASSDTGTGAGYTF	TGCGCCAGCAGCGACACAGGGACGGGGGCCGGCTACACCTTC
TRBV7-9	13	.	TRBJ2-5	.	CASSLSVRETQYF	TGTGCCAGCAGCCTAAGTGTTCGAGAGACCCAGTACTTC
TRBV5-1	13	few	TRBJ1-1	TRBD1	CASSLGVTGEAFF	TGCGCCAGCAGCTTGGGGGTGACAGGGGAAGCTTTCTTT
TRBV14	12	.	TRBJ1-2	.	CASSQGLSGYTF	TGTGCCAGCAGCCAAGGCCTATCTGGCTACACCTTC
TRBV5-8	13	.	TRBJ1-5	.	CAHRDPKGQPQHF	TGTGCCCATCGGGACCCCAAAGGGCAGCCCCAGCATTTT